This T cell receptor (beta chain) emerged from a study of blood T cell repertoires in COVID-19. For the study at large: Specimens from acute and convalescent COVID-19 originated in the United States, Italy and Spain. From T cells, B-cell-depleted T cells, or PBMCs came the material, which was cDNA or gDNA.

The CDR3 extends over 14 amino acids. Trimming cost V 0 bases and J 4 bases, with 9 bases left between them. CDR1 is SGHAT and CDR2 is FQNNGV in the germline V gene. As processed by the authors: Using reference gene primer amplification, nucleated cell counts were estimated. Profiled with immunoSEQ multiplex PCR; TCRdb holds only in-frame clones, not every one. V and J calls plus clone size are reproduced from that table; the DNA served to infer D and trimming. The sample gives around 200,000 clones, approximately 87% of which show up once; approximately 0.93% is in the top ten. Source material: peripheral blood. The rearrangement joins TRBV11-2 to TRBJ2-5; TRBD2 is a possible D gene (6 bases). The clonotype originates from a woman younger than 30 who had recovered from COVID-19. CDR3 amino acids: CASSLDRRGETQYF. The CDR3 DNA is TGTGCCAGCAGCTTAGATAGGAGGGGAGAGACCCAGTACTTC.